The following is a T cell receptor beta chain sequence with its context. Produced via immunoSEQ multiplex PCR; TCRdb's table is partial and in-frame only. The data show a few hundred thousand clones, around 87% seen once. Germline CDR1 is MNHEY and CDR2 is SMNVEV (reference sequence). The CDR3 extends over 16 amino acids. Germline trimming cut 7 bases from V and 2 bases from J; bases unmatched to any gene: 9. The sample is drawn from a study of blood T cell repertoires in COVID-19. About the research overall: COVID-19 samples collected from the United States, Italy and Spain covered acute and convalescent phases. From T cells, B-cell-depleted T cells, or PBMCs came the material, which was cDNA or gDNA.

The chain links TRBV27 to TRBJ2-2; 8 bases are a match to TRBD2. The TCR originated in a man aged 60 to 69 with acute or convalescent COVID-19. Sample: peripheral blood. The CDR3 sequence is CASNDGAGGNTGELFF. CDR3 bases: TGTGCCAGCAATGACGGGGCGGGGGGCAACACCGGGGAGCTGTTTTTT.